These 6 T cell receptor beta chains were sequenced from one sample in a study of T cell responses to AZD1222 COVID-19 vaccine. Some clones are missing from TCRdb's copy, which holds only in-frame ones; the method was immunoSEQ multiplex PCR. This sample has 95,000 to 110,000 clones; about nine tenths occur once, and the top ten carry over 3.5%. Sample: peripheral blood, taken on day 0 of AZD1222 vaccination. The receptors were gathered from an adult in good health.

J is TRBJ1-1 and V is TRBV15; TRBD1 might be the D (5 bases). CDR1 LNHNV and CDR2 YYDKDF come from the germline V gene (reference sequence). Trimming left V 4 bases short and J 6 bases short, with 9 bases between. The CDR3 covers 12 residues. In DNA form, the CDR3 reads TGTGCCACCAGCAACGACAGTCCTGAAGCTTTCTTT. Its protein is CATSNDSPEAFF.

The chain uses TRBV6-5 and TRBJ1-2; weak D call: TRBD1 (5 bases). The CDR3 is 12 amino acids. Per the germline V gene, CDR1 is MNHEY and CDR2 is SVGAGI. The V end lost 6 bases, the J end lost 10 bases, and 15 bases lay between the germline ends. The CDR3 loop reads CASRRDWDDYTF. The CDR3 DNA sequence: TGTGCCAGCAGACGCGACTGGGACGACTACACCTTC.

The chain combines TRBV11-3 with TRBJ2-2, with 9 bases that match TRBD1. The ends lost 5 bases at V and 1 base at J; junction bases unmatched: 11. The CDR3 is 18 residues long. From germline, CDR1 is SGHNT and CDR2 YENEEA. CDR3 coding DNA: TGTGCCAGCAGCCCTGGGACAGGGTGGTTGGTGAACACCGGGGAGCTGTTTTTT. Translated, it gives CASSPGTGWLVNTGELFF.

The gene calls are TRBV2 and TRBJ1-2, with 10 nucleotides matching TRBD1. CDR1 and CDR2 (germline): SNHLY, FYNNEI. The length of the CDR3 is 17 residues. The junction had 11 bases not matched to a gene; V was cut back by 3 bases and J by 4 bases. The CDR3 sequence: CASSDVLPGQGTYGYTF. The CDR3 nucleotides read TGTGCCAGCAGTGATGTTCTTCCGGGACAGGGGACCTATGGCTACACCTTC.

The gene calls are TRBV5-1 and TRBJ2-7; 8 positions match TRBD1. Germline lookup yields CDR1 SGHRS and CDR2 YFSETQ. The CDR3 covers 14 residues. V was pared by 2 bases and J by 7 bases, with 8 bases of the junction left unmatched. The CDR3 protein is CASSFSGQGKEQYF. DNA for the CDR3: TGCGCCAGCAGCTTCTCCGGACAGGGAAAAGAGCAGTACTTC.

This sequence joins TRBV18 and TRBJ2-7, with D possibly being TRBD2 (5 bases). The CDR3 sequence is 15 residues long. CDR1 and CDR2 from the germline V gene are KGHSH and LQKENI. V was shortened by 0 bases and J by 5 bases, with 14 bases between the two germline ends. CDR3 sequence reads: CASSPPVAVRDEQYF. The CDR3, as DNA: TGTGCCAGCTCACCACCTGTGGCCGTGAGGGACGAGCAGTACTTC.